A selection of T cell receptor beta chains follows, all from one sample in a study of CD8+CD57+ T cells in acquired aplastic anemia. One entry per CDR3 protein results from TCRdb running MiXCR on the reads. Of 150,000 to 200,000 distinct CDR3 sequences in the sample, less than 60% were seen once. The specimen sequenced was sorted CD4+, CD8+, or CD8+CD57+ T cells (not recorded which) from PBMCs. The receptors were gathered from a human donor with aplastic anemia. Each CDR3 is given with its conserved first and last residue. The order of the fields is clone size, V gene, D gene, J gene, CDR3 protein, CDR3 DNA. A D gene is named only where the DNA matches it firmly. Some rows mark clone size as missing; the rest say once, few, many or name a class of expanded clone.

clone size: many; V gene: TRBV5-1; D gene: -; J gene: TRBJ2-7; CDR3 protein: CASSPTAGSRYEQYF; CDR3 DNA: TGCGCCAGCAGCCCGACCGCCGGGTCCCGCTACGAGCAGTACTTC
clone size: many; V gene: TRBV5-1; D gene: TRBD1; J gene: TRBJ1-1; CDR3 protein: CASSPFGDRNTEAFF; CDR3 DNA: TGCGCCAGCAGCCCATTCGGGGACAGAAACACTGAAGCTTTCTTT
clone size: few; V gene: TRBV10-3; D gene: -; J gene: TRBJ2-1; CDR3 protein: CAISLGTGRNEQFF; CDR3 DNA: TGTGCCATCAGCTTAGGGACCGGCAGGAATGAGCAGTTCTTC
clone size: few; V gene: TRBV6-1; D gene: -; J gene: TRBJ1-5; CDR3 protein: CASRADIGESYQPQHF; CDR3 DNA: TGTGCCAGCAGAGCCGATATTGGGGAGTCGTATCAGCCCCAGCATTTT
clone size: -; V gene: TRBV30; D gene: -; J gene: TRBJ1-5; CDR3 protein: CAWSQGVGNQPQHF; CDR3 DNA: TGTGCCTGGAGCCAAGGGGTTGGGAATCAGCCCCAGCATTTT
clone size: -; V gene: TRBV20-1; D gene: TRBD1; J gene: TRBJ2-7; CDR3 protein: CSAKGTGTEQYF; CDR3 DNA: TGCAGTGCTAAGGGGACAGGGACCGAGCAGTACTTC
clone size: many; V gene: TRBV20-1; D gene: -; J gene: TRBJ1-1; CDR3 protein: CSARPKGGRTEAFF; CDR3 DNA: TGCAGTGCTAGACCGAAAGGGGGGAGGACTGAAGCTTTCTTT
clone size: many; V gene: TRBV19; D gene: -; J gene: TRBJ1-1; CDR3 protein: CASTAVGDTEAFF; CDR3 DNA: TGTGCCAGTACGGCCGTGGGGGACACTGAAGCTTTCTTT
clone size: few; V gene: TRBV19; D gene: -; J gene: TRBJ2-7; CDR3 protein: CASSIGPTYEQYF; CDR3 DNA: TGTGCCAGTAGTATAGGGCCGACTTACGAGCAGTACTTC
clone size: -; V gene: TRBV9; D gene: TRBD2; J gene: TRBJ2-2; CDR3 protein: CASSVGLAIATGELSF; CDR3 DNA: TGTGCCAGCAGTGTGGGACTAGCGATCGCCACCGGGGAGCTGTCTTTT
clone size: -; V gene: TRBV10-3; D gene: TRBD2; J gene: TRBJ2-1; CDR3 protein: CAISESGLAGGAYNEQFF; CDR3 DNA: TGTGCCATCAGTGAGTCGGGACTAGCGGGAGGGGCCTACAATGAGCAGTTCTTC
clone size: many; V gene: TRBV12-3/TRBV12-4; D gene: -; J gene: TRBJ1-2; CDR3 protein: CASSSTPRGGYTF; CDR3 DNA: TGTGCCAGCAGTTCGACCCCCAGGGGTGGCTACACCTTC
clone size: -; V gene: TRBV2; D gene: TRBD1; J gene: TRBJ1-2; CDR3 protein: CASRGTGGFSTF; CDR3 DNA: TGTGCCAGCAGAGGGACAGGGGGATTCTCTACCTTC
clone size: -; V gene: TRBV4-1; D gene: -; J gene: TRBJ2-7; CDR3 protein: CASSPVGTVEQYF; CDR3 DNA: TGCGCCAGCAGCCCAGTGGGGACTGTCGAGCAGTACTTC
clone size: few; V gene: TRBV7-2; D gene: -; J gene: TRBJ2-7; CDR3 protein: CASSWGGNYEQYF; CDR3 DNA: TGTGCCAGCAGCTGGGGCGGGAACTACGAGCAGTACTTC
clone size: -; V gene: TRBV15; D gene: TRBD2; J gene: TRBJ2-3; CDR3 protein: CATSRDNAGGTDTQYF; CDR3 DNA: TGTGCCACCAGCAGAGATAACGCGGGAGGAACAGATACGCAGTATTTT
clone size: many; V gene: TRBV6-5; D gene: -; J gene: TRBJ1-2; CDR3 protein: CASSYPTGYTF; CDR3 DNA: TGTGCCAGCAGTTACCCCACGGGGTACACCTTC
clone size: many; V gene: TRBV11-3; D gene: TRBD1; J gene: TRBJ2-2; CDR3 protein: CASSPRTGTPTGELFF; CDR3 DNA: TGTGCCAGCAGCCCGCGGACAGGGACCCCGACCGGGGAGCTGTTTTTT
clone size: -; V gene: TRBV2; D gene: -; J gene: TRBJ2-4; CDR3 protein: CASSELGLQYF; CDR3 DNA: TGTGCCAGCAGTGAACTCGGACTTCAGTACTTC
clone size: many; V gene: TRBV12-3/TRBV12-4; D gene: -; J gene: TRBJ2-1; CDR3 protein: CASTKNRHNEQFF; CDR3 DNA: TGTGCCAGCACCAAAAACCGGCACAATGAGCAGTTCTTC
clone size: -; V gene: TRBV29-1; D gene: -; J gene: TRBJ2-7; CDR3 protein: CSVVLTGSSYEQYF; CDR3 DNA: TGCAGCGTTGTTTTAACGGGGAGCTCCTACGAGCAGTACTTC
clone size: once; V gene: TRBV2; D gene: -; J gene: TRBJ2-6; CDR3 protein: CASQGSGANVLTF; CDR3 DNA: TGTGCCTCACAGGGATCTGGGGCCAACGTCCTGACTTTC
clone size: many; V gene: TRBV27; D gene: TRBD1; J gene: TRBJ2-1; CDR3 protein: CASHDRVRDEQFF; CDR3 DNA: TGTGCCAGCCACGACAGGGTGAGGGATGAGCAGTTCTTC
clone size: once; V gene: TRBV24-1; D gene: TRBD1; J gene: TRBJ2-7; CDR3 protein: CATSDPGQVPYEQYF; CDR3 DNA: TGTGCCACCAGTGATCCGGGACAGGTACCCTACGAGCAGTACTTC
clone size: -; V gene: TRBV29-1; D gene: -; J gene: TRBJ2-7; CDR3 protein: CSVAYGGTTYEQYF; CDR3 DNA: TGCAGCGTTGCCTATGGCGGGACGACCTACGAGCAGTACTTC
clone size: -; V gene: TRBV15; D gene: -; J gene: TRBJ2-1; CDR3 protein: CATGTYNEQFF; CDR3 DNA: TGTGCCACAGGGACGTACAATGAGCAGTTCTTC
clone size: -; V gene: TRBV29-1; D gene: TRBD1; J gene: TRBJ2-1; CDR3 protein: CIVTGKGGDEQFF; CDR3 DNA: TGCATCGTGACAGGGAAAGGGGGTGATGAGCAGTTCTTC
clone size: -; V gene: TRBV4-2; D gene: -; J gene: TRBJ1-4; CDR3 protein: CASSQEEIQEEKLFF; CDR3 DNA: TGTGCCAGCAGCCAAGAGGAGATCCAGGAGGAAAAACTGTTTTTT
clone size: -; V gene: TRBV24-1; D gene: -; J gene: TRBJ1-2; CDR3 protein: CATSDTQGTPLSYTF; CDR3 DNA: TGTGCCACCAGTGACACGCAAGGAACCCCTTTGAGCTACACCTTC
clone size: -; V gene: TRBV5-1; D gene: -; J gene: TRBJ2-2; CDR3 protein: CASSELEPNTGELFF; CDR3 DNA: TGCGCCAGCAGCGAACTAGAGCCGAACACCGGGGAGCTGTTTTTT
clone size: few; V gene: TRBV3-1; D gene: -; J gene: TRBJ2-1; CDR3 protein: CASSQEYGSGNNEQFF; CDR3 DNA: TGTGCCAGCAGCCAAGAGTACGGGAGTGGGAACAATGAGCAGTTCTTC
clone size: -; V gene: TRBV20-1; D gene: -; J gene: TRBJ2-7; CDR3 protein: CSAPGVTAYEQYF; CDR3 DNA: TGCAGTGCTCCCGGGGTAACAGCCTACGAGCAGTACTTC